Below are 25 T cell receptor beta chains sequenced from a single sample in a study of identical twins (dated by TCRdb to about 2016). The library was prepared using 5' RACE. The sample was run on an Illumina HiSeq 2000. The raw public data were reprocessed by TCRdb itself: fastp quality trimming at Q25, MiXCR clonotype calling, in-frame beta chains only. Records with the same CDR3 protein are collapsed into one entry carrying the most frequent genes and DNA. Here the sample has just under 550,000 distinct CDR3 sequences; roughly 15% occur a single time. The ten largest clonotypes hold about 0.4% of the sample. Another study also made use of these data, one on yellow fever vaccine responses in identical twins.

Sequences were obtained from CD4+ T cells sorted from blood. These receptors were obtained from a woman younger than 30 in good health.

The chain joins TRBV5-1 to TRBJ2-5; D not resolved. V lost 1 base and J 1 base, leaving 8 bases between the germline ends. This CDR3 has 14 residues. Per the germline V gene, CDR1 is SGHRS and CDR2 is YFSETQ. The CDR3 loop is CASSLYQIQETQYF. CDR3 in DNA: TGCGCCAGCAGCTTGTATCAGATCCAAGAGACCCAGTACTTC.

The genes are TRBV6-5 and TRBJ2-1; no definite D call. The CDR3 totals 15 residues. Germline lookup yields CDR1 MNHEY and CDR2 SVGAGI. V was clipped by 0 bases and J by 0 bases, with 6 bases between them. For the CDR3, the DNA is TGTGCCAGCAGTTACTCCCTAAGCTCCTACAATGAGCAGTTCTTC. Protein product: CASSYSLSSYNEQFF.

In its sample, this clonotype was seen a few times. V and J are TRBV14 and TRBJ2-3; 12 positions match TRBD2. The V gene end was trimmed by 2 bases and the J gene end by 2 bases; junction bases not matched to a gene: 5. The CDR3 loop spans 17 amino acids. Germline values: CDR1 SGHDN, CDR2 FVKESK. In nucleotides, the CDR3 is TGTGCCAGCAGCCAACAACTAGCGGGGGGTTACACAGATACGCAGTATTTT. Its translation: CASSQQLAGGYTDTQYF.

This clonotype was observed at least ten times. The V and J genes are TRBV10-3 and TRBJ2-7; 10 nucleotides agree with TRBD1. The germline V gene has CDR1 ENHRY and CDR2 SYGVKD. With V trimmed by 10 bases and J by 4 bases, 13 bases remained unmatched. CDR3 length equals 15 residues. CDR3 nucleotide sequence: TGTGCCAGCAGGACCGGACAGGGGGTTACGTACGAGCAGTACGTC. Its protein product is CASRTGQGVTYEQYV.

The chain employs TRBV5-1 and TRBJ2-4; D gene unclear. Trimming cost V 0 bases and J 3 bases, with 10 bases left between them. Germline CDR1 reads SGHRS; CDR2 reads YFSETQ. The CDR3 consists of 15 residues. CDR3 region: CASSLEWRDKNIQYF. The CDR3 region has the DNA TGCGCCAGCAGCTTGGAGTGGCGTGACAAAAACATTCAGTACTTC.

The chain uses TRBV20-1 and TRBJ2-3, with D perhaps matching TRBD1 (5 bases). This CDR3 spans 11 amino acids. With 6 bases removed from V and 6 bases from J, the gap between germline ends came to 10 bases. Germline V CDR1 and CDR2: DFQATT, SNEGSKA (reference sequence). For the CDR3, the DNA is TGCAGTGCCAATTCAGGGGATACGCAGTATTTT. Encoded protein: CSANSGDTQYF.

This chain joins TRBV2 and TRBJ2-1; 15 bases agree with TRBD2. Germline CDR1 SNHLY, CDR2 FYNNEI. This CDR3 has 15 amino acids. Germline trimming cut 4 bases from V and 7 bases from J; bases unmatched to any gene: 2. CDR3 sequence: CASSVGTSGGNEQFF. The DNA of the CDR3 is TGTGCCAGCAGTGTCGGGACTAGCGGGGGGAATGAGCAGTTCTTC.

This chain connects TRBV12-3 or TRBV12-4 to TRBJ2-1; 14 bases agree with TRBD2. With 1 base clipped from V and 3 bases from J, the junction kept 5 bases outside the gene matches. This CDR3 is built from 18 residues. The CDR3 spells CASSLVTSGRAVYNEQFF. The CDR3 DNA sequence: TGTGCCAGCAGTTTAGTGACTAGCGGGAGGGCCGTCTACAATGAGCAGTTCTTC.

This clonotype was found a few times. This chain uses TRBV15 with TRBJ2-7; D perhaps matches TRBD1 (6 bases). Per the germline V gene, CDR1 is LNHNV and CDR2 is YYDKDF (reference sequence). CDR3 length equals 14 residues. V was shortened by 2 bases and J by 0 bases, with 8 bases between the two germline ends. The CDR3 here is CATSRRDNSYEQYF. CDR3 coding DNA: TGTGCCACCAGCAGACGGGACAACTCCTACGAGCAGTACTTC. Complete variable domain (other parts from reference TRBV15 and TRBJ2-7): DAMVIQNPRYQVTQFGKPVTLSCSQTLNHNVMYWYQQKSSQAPKLLFHYYDKDFNNEADTPDNFQSRRPNTSFCFLDIRSPGLGDTAMYLCATSRRDNSYEQYFGPGTRLTVT.

The chain carries TRBV9 and TRBJ2-5; D not certain. The V gene's germline CDR1 is SGDLS and CDR2 YYNGEE. The CDR3 spans 14 residues. Trimming removed 3 bases from V and 1 base from J, with 10 bases in between. This CDR3 reads CASSAQWGQETQYF. DNA for the CDR3: TGTGCCAGCAGCGCTCAGTGGGGCCAAGAGACCCAGTACTTC.

This clonotype was detected a few times. The chain couples TRBV28 to TRBJ1-5; 7 positions match TRBD1. J lost 3 bases, V lost 4 bases, and 3 bases had no gene match. Germline loops: CDR1 MDHEN, CDR2 SYDVKM. This CDR3 is built from 14 residues. CDR3 residues: CASSSGQTNQPQHF. CDR3 bases: TGTGCCAGCAGTTCGGGACAGACCAATCAGCCCCAGCATTTT.

This clonotype was found a few times. The chain recombines TRBV11-2 with TRBJ2-5; 16 bases are a match to TRBD2. Germline V gene lookup returns CDR1 SGHAT and CDR2 FQNNGV. This CDR3 has 20 residues. V lost 5 bases to trimming and J lost 4 bases; unmatched junction nucleotides: 16. As DNA, the CDR3 is TGTGCCAGCAGCCCCCGTCCCGGGACTAGCGGGAGGGCCTCCGGAGAGACCCAGTACTTC. Amino acid sequence: CASSPRPGTSGRASGETQYF. Drawing the rest from reference TRBV11-2 and TRBJ2-5, the complete variable domain is EAGVAQSPRYKIIEKRQSVAFWCNPISGHATLYWYQQILGQGPKLLIQFQNNGVVDDSQLPKDRFSAERLKGVDSTLKIQPAKLEDSAVYLCASSPRPGTSGRASGETQYFGPGTRLLVL.

V and J are TRBV18 and TRBJ2-7; D not resolved. This CDR3 region has 14 residues. Germline assignment: CDR1 KGHSH and CDR2 LQKENI. The V gene lost 3 bases and the J gene lost 4 bases, with 13 bases spanning the gap. The CDR3 sequence is CASSPSSPLYEQYF. CDR3 sequence (DNA): TGTGCCAGCTCACCTTCGTCACCCCTTTACGAGCAGTACTTC.

This clonotype occurred a few times. The CDR3 region is CATSSQGASKETQYF. CDR3 DNA sequence: TGTGCCACCAGCAGTCAGGGGGCGTCAAAAGAGACCCAGTACTTC. The chain links TRBV15 to TRBJ2-5; 8 nucleotides line up with TRBD1. Germline V gene data show CDR1 as LNHNV and CDR2 as YYDKDF (reference sequence). Trimming at V came to 3 bases and at J to 3 bases, leaving 6 bases not matched to a gene. This CDR3 is 15 amino acids long.

This clonotype was observed a handful of times. The V call is TRBV4-1, the J call TRBJ2-1; 9 bases are shared with TRBD2. The V and J ends lost 2 bases and 4 bases, in that order; junction bases with no gene match: 3. The CDR3 has 15 amino acids. The germline V gene encodes CDR1 MGHRA and CDR2 YSYEKL. In nucleotides, the CDR3 is TGCGCCAGCAGCCAACTAGCGGGGTATTACAATGAGCAGTTCTTC. The encoded protein is CASSQLAGYYNEQFF.

The chain uses TRBV7-2 and TRBJ2-4, with D possibly matching TRBD2 (5 bases). The CDR3 extends over 15 amino acids. V shed 0 bases and J shed 8 bases, with 14 bases lying between them. From germline, CDR1 is SGHTA and CDR2 FQGNSA. The CDR3 sequence is CASSLAVGVVDIQYF. CDR3 sequence (DNA): TGTGCCAGCAGCTTAGCAGTCGGGGTGGTGGACATTCAGTACTTC. The entire variable domain, with the rest obtained from reference TRBV7-2 and TRBJ2-4, is as follows: GAGVSQSPSNKVTEKGKDVELRCDPISGHTALYWYRQSLGQGLEFLIYFQGNSAPDKSGLPSDRFSAERTGGSVSTLTIQRTQQEDSAVYLCASSLAVGVVDIQYFGAGTRLSVL.

For the CDR3, the DNA is TGCGCCAGCAGCCGATGGGGCAGCTTTAACCGGGATGAGCAGTTCTTC. This translates into CASSRWGSFNRDEQFF. The chain recombines TRBV4-1 with TRBJ2-1; TRBD1 is a possible D gene (5 bases). Germline V lookup: CDR1 MGHRA, CDR2 YSYEKL. This CDR3 has 16 amino acids. V shed 4 bases and J shed 8 bases, with 21 bases lying between them.

The chain recombines TRBV20-1 with TRBJ1-4; no firm D call. Per germline, CDR1 DFQATT and CDR2 SNEGSKA (reference sequence). V lost 4 bases and J 0 bases, leaving 6 bases between the germline ends. This CDR3 has 13 amino acids. In nucleotides, the CDR3 is TGCAGTGCTATGTATGCAACTAATGAAAAACTGTTTTTT. Its protein is CSAMYATNEKLFF.

The table lists this clonotype with many counts. V and J are TRBV6-1 and TRBJ2-1, with D uncertain. Germline V gene sequence: CDR1 MNHNS, CDR2 SASEGT. The CDR3 is made up of 15 amino acids. The ends were cut back, 5 bases at V and 0 bases at J, with 11 bases in the middle. The CDR3 region is CASSPSRSSYNEQFF. Here the CDR3 DNA reads TGTGCCAGCAGTCCCAGCCGAAGCTCCTACAATGAGCAGTTCTTC.

The J gene is TRBJ2-7, the V gene TRBV12-3 or TRBV12-4, with D perhaps TRBD1 (6 bases). The length of the CDR3 is 14 residues. Trimming stripped 2 bases from V and 2 bases from J, with 10 bases between. CDR3 protein: CASSLRDTPYEQYV. The CDR3 nucleotides are TGTGCCAGCAGTTTACGGGACACCCCCTACGAGCAGTACGTC.

This clonotype turned up a few times. The rearrangement links TRBV5-1 to TRBJ1-1, with D uncertain. Per the germline V gene, CDR1 is SGHRS and CDR2 is YFSETQ. Between the trimmed V and J ends, which lost 4 bases and 1 base, there was a span of 14 bases. The CDR3 sequence is 15 residues long. CDR3 residues: CASSLRSGRNTEAFF. Here the CDR3 DNA reads TGCGCCAGCAGCCTCCGAAGCGGGAGGAACACTGAAGCTTTCTTT.

This clonotype was observed a few times. The chain has TRBV4-1 and TRBJ2-1; TRBD1 might be the D (5 bases). V was pared by 1 base and J by 4 bases, with 14 bases between. The germline CDR1 and CDR2 sequences are MGHRA and YSYEKL. The CDR3 has 16 residues. The CDR3 region has the DNA TGCGCCAGCAGCCAAGGGGCAGGGTACATATACAATGAGCAGTTCTTC. Residues: CASSQGAGYIYNEQFF.

This clonotype was counted only a few times. The V gene is TRBV7-9, the J gene TRBJ1-1; D is unclear. Trimming left V 2 bases short and J 3 bases short, with 10 bases between. This CDR3 comprises 14 residues. Germline-derived CDR1 and CDR2 are SEHNR and FQNEAQ (reference sequence). The CDR3 DNA follows: TGTGCCAGCAGCTTAACTTCGGGATACACTGAAGCTTTCTTT. It translates to CASSLTSGYTEAFF.

The chain joins TRBV5-6 to TRBJ2-2; TRBD1 is a possible D gene (6 bases). Germline V CDR1 and CDR2: SGHDT, YYEEEE. V was pared by 2 bases and J by 5 bases, with 13 bases between. This CDR3 contains 15 residues. CDR3 amino acids: CASSFRDTGTGELFF. CDR3 DNA: TGTGCCAGCAGCTTCCGGGACACAGGGACCGGGGAGCTGTTTTTT.

The rearrangement links TRBV5-1 to TRBJ1-5; 12 bases line up with TRBD1. The V gene's germline CDR1 is SGHRS and CDR2 YFSETQ. After removal of 0 bases from V and 2 bases from J, the junction contained 6 bases not matched to a gene. The CDR3 covers 18 residues. In DNA form, the CDR3 reads TGCGCCAGCAGCTTGGCGGGACAGGGGGCGCGTGGCAATCAGCCCCAGCATTTT. Translated: CASSLAGQGARGNQPQHF.